The 14 T cell receptor beta chains given below trace back to one sample, sequenced in a study of blood T cell repertoires in COVID-19. Sequencing used immunoSEQ multiplex PCR; TCRdb keeps in-frame clones, though not all of them. The sample has about 110,000 clones; roughly 85% are singletons. The sequencing sample was made of peripheral blood. The receptors were gathered from a human donor in a cohort sampled during active COVID-19.

V gene TRBV28 combines with J gene TRBJ1-3; 7 bases are shared with TRBD1. The trim removed 7 bases at V and 0 bases at J, leaving 6 bases unmatched. Germline V gene lookup returns CDR1 MDHEN and CDR2 SYDVKM. This CDR3 has 15 residues. In DNA form, the CDR3 reads TGTGCCAGCACCCCAGGGGGGCCCTCTGGAAACACCATATATTTT. Translating gives CASTPGGPSGNTIYF.

The V gene is TRBV3-1 (or the pseudogene TRBV3-2), the J gene TRBJ2-7; perhaps TRBD1 as D (6 bases). Germline V gene data show CDR1 as LGHDT and CDR2 as YNNKEL (reference sequence). The CDR3 is 15 residues long. V was clipped by 1 base and J by 1 base, with 11 bases between them. The CDR3 reads CASSQVLGGSYEQYF. CDR3 coding DNA: TGTGCCAGCAGCCAAGTGTTAGGGGGATCCTACGAGCAGTACTTC.

V is TRBV27 and J is TRBJ1-5, with no clear D. Germline CDR1 MNHEY, CDR2 SMNVEV (reference sequence). V dropped 2 bases and J dropped 10 bases, with 12 bases sitting between them. The CDR3 totals 13 residues. The CDR3 loop is CASSLTGEGPQHF. CDR3 nucleotides: TGTGCCAGCAGTTTAACCGGAGAAGGACCCCAGCATTTT.

CDR3 in amino acids: CASSLDFNRAETQYF. DNA for the CDR3: TGTGCCAGCAGCTTAGATTTCAACAGGGCGGAGACCCAGTACTTC. The rearrangement joins TRBV7-2 to TRBJ2-5; the D gene is possibly TRBD1 (6 bases). The CDR3 loop spans 15 amino acids. The ends were cut back, 1 base at V and 5 bases at J, with 14 bases in the middle. From germline, CDR1 is SGHTA and CDR2 FQGNSA.

The chain combines TRBV19 with TRBJ2-5, with 10 nucleotides matching TRBD2. CDR3 length: 15 residues. The V segment lost 4 bases and the J segment 7 bases; nucleotides outside the gene matches: 9. CDR1 LNHDA and CDR2 SQIVND come from the germline V gene (reference sequence). Written as DNA, the CDR3 is TGTGCCAGTAGTAGGGCTAGCGGGGGATATGGGACCCAGTACTTC. It specifies CASSRASGGYGTQYF.

This chain connects TRBV11-2 to TRBJ2-1; 9 bases are a match to TRBD1. V shed 2 bases, J shed 6 bases, and the junction held 8 bases outside the gene matches. This CDR3 spans 16 amino acids. Per the germline V gene, CDR1 is SGHAT and CDR2 is FQNNGV. The CDR3 DNA is TGTGCCAGCAGCTTATCGGACAGGGGAAGACTCAATGAGCAGTTCTTC. Translated, it gives CASSLSDRGRLNEQFF.

The chain uses TRBV24-1 and TRBJ2-3; 8 bases align to TRBD2. There are 16 residues in the CDR3. Germline lookup yields CDR1 KGHDR and CDR2 SFDVKD. Trimming took 3 bases from V and 3 from J; bases not matched to a gene: 7. CDR3 nucleotide sequence: TGTGCCACCAGTGATCCGGCGGGACTAGAGACAGATACGCAGTATTTT. Translated: CATSDPAGLETDTQYF.

The V gene is TRBV15, the J gene TRBJ1-5; TRBD1 might be the D (6 bases). The V gene's germline CDR1 is LNHNV and CDR2 YYDKDF (reference sequence). The CDR3 totals 14 residues. The V and J ends lost 3 bases and 6 bases respectively, with 12 bases between them. The CDR3 reads CATSRGAVFQPQHF. DNA for the CDR3: TGTGCCACCAGCAGGGGGGCCGTCTTTCAGCCCCAGCATTTT.

In this sample, this clone turned up once. The V and J genes are TRBV11-3 and TRBJ2-3; 8 positions agree with TRBD2. V trimming: 1 base; J trimming: 2 bases; junction bases outside the gene matches: 2. CDR1 is SGHNT and CDR2 is YENEEA in the germline V gene. The CDR3 sequence is 15 residues long. This chain's CDR3 is CASSLALADTDTQYF. The CDR3 DNA sequence: TGTGCCAGCAGCTTAGCACTAGCGGACACAGATACGCAGTATTTT.

To note about this clone: At one end the junction does not follow the germline gene, possibly because of a read error. This chain connects TRBV6-1 to TRBJ2-3, with unresolved D. This CDR3 is 16 amino acids long. Germline V gene lookup returns CDR1 MNHNS and CDR2 SASEGT. The DNA for the CDR3 is TGTGCCAGCAGTCAAGCAGCAAGGAGTCGAACAGATACGCAGTATTTT. This encodes CASSQAARSRTDTQYF.

This rearrangement joins TRBV19 to TRBJ1-1, with D unresolved. V was cut by 1 base and J by 3 bases, with 12 bases left in between. The CDR3 runs to 15 residues. Per the germline V gene, CDR1 is LNHDA and CDR2 is SQIVND (reference sequence). In DNA form, the CDR3 reads TGTGCCAGTAGTATAGGACCCGACCGGGACACTGAAGCTTTCTTT. Its protein is CASSIGPDRDTEAFF.

V and J are TRBV7-6 and TRBJ2-3, with 10 bases aligning to TRBD1. The germline V gene encodes CDR1 SGHVS and CDR2 FNYEAQ. The V gene end was trimmed by 5 bases and the J gene end by 3 bases; junction bases not matched to a gene: 5. CDR3 size: 15 residues. In DNA, the CDR3 is TGTGCCAGCAGCATCGGGACAGGGGCGACAGATACGCAGTATTTT. This encodes CASSIGTGATDTQYF.

The chain joins TRBV25-1 to TRBJ1-2, with TRBD1 matching 7 bases. In germline, CDR1 is MGHDK, CDR2 SYGVNS. This CDR3 is 13 amino acids long. J lost 6 bases, V lost 5 bases, and 6 bases had no gene match. The CDR3 is CASSYIQGDGYTF. The CDR3 DNA reads as TGTGCCAGCAGTTATATTCAGGGGGATGGCTACACCTTC.

This clone was observed a single time. This rearrangement joins TRBV6-6 to TRBJ1-1; 10 positions agree with TRBD1. Germline assignment: CDR1 MNHNY and CDR2 SVGAGI (reference sequence). V lost 6 bases to trimming and J lost 4 bases; unmatched junction nucleotides: 11. The length of the CDR3 is 16 residues. In DNA form, the CDR3 reads TGTGCCAGCAGGAGGACAGGGGGTTTTCGGTCCACTGAAGCTTTCTTT. This translates into CASRRTGGFRSTEAFF.